The T cell receptor beta chain described here comes from a study of blood T cell repertoires in COVID-19 (dated by TCRdb to about 2020). Broadly, across the study: Samples from collaborators originated in the United States, Italy and Spain and spanned both the acute and convalescent phases of COVID-19. The prospective study material was composed of cDNA or gDNA derived from T cells, B-cell-depleted T cells, or PBMCs. The dataset comprised deeply sampled blood TCRbeta repertoires from subjects exposed to, actively infected with, or recovered from COVID-19. The repertoires were made available in a free public database intended to serve as a resource for research on the immune response to SARS-CoV-2. Samples came from the ongoing ImmuneRACE study (first 160 participants) plus 1,254 subjects from 6 global collaborators. The sample metadata nearly always contained a de-identified subject ID, COVID-19 status, age in years and sex. Where available, HLA class I and class II types were taken from metadata supplied by the sample provider and were not determined by assay-based typing. What the research found in general, with its limitations: The amount of clinical and demographic metadata varied by source and participant and was provided uncurated.

In the prospective study, participants were 18 to 89 years old, resided in 24 geographic areas of the United States, and were enrolled through a virtual design. In the prospective study, participants were assigned to cohorts based on the clinical history participants reported in a screening survey and a study questionnaire. ImmuneRACE Cohort 3 recovered participants were defined by two consecutive negative NP/OP PCR tests, healthcare professional clearance, or symptom resolution. Mobile phlebotomists in the prospective study collected whole blood, serum and a nasopharyngeal or oropharyngeal swab from every participant. Additional blood draws and questionnaires over a 2-month period could optionally be provided by prospective study participants. Prospective study blood samples were shipped either frozen or at room temperature before DNA extraction. The immunoSEQ Assay, a bias-controlled multiplex PCR, was used to amplify TCRbeta CDR3 regions from genomic DNA. As for the authors' bioinformatics: The number of nucleated cells in each sample was estimated from the amplification of reference gene primers within the assay. To quantify the absolute abundance of each unique TCRbeta CDR3 rearrangement, sequence reads were collapsed and filtered. For each sample, productive Simpson clonality was calculated as the square root of Simpson's diversity index over productive rearrangements. TCRdb re-hosts the immuneACCESS table, in-frame sequences only. Its copies lack some clones; in the studies checked, an unresolved V gene accounts for under half of them, and the cause for the rest is not known. Clone size and V and J calls were adopted from that table, with D and trimming inferred from the DNA. The sample yields 450,000 to 600,000 clones; roughly 87% were counted once. The top ten hold around 0.64% of the sample.

About this clone itself: The antigen it binds to is not known. The record has no base qualities; no much larger clone is one base away.

Relative to germline, V is missing 1 base and J is missing 3 bases, with 8 bases of the junction outside any gene match. The CDR3 has 16 amino acids, counting the end cysteine and phenylalanine. Only the CDR3 DNA stays, 48 bases, in frame from base 1. The clonotype comes from a woman younger than 35 who had recovered from COVID-19. The sequencing sample was made of PBMCs or T cells enriched from blood (not recorded which). The chain links TRBV23-1 with TRBJ2-7; the junction holds 8 bases that match TRBD1. TRBV23-1 falls under the ORF class, with uncertain function. The CDR3 protein sequence reads: CASSQLGQGESYEQYF. The bases are TGCGCCAGCAGTCAATTAGGACAGGGCGAGAGCTACGAGCAGTACTTC.